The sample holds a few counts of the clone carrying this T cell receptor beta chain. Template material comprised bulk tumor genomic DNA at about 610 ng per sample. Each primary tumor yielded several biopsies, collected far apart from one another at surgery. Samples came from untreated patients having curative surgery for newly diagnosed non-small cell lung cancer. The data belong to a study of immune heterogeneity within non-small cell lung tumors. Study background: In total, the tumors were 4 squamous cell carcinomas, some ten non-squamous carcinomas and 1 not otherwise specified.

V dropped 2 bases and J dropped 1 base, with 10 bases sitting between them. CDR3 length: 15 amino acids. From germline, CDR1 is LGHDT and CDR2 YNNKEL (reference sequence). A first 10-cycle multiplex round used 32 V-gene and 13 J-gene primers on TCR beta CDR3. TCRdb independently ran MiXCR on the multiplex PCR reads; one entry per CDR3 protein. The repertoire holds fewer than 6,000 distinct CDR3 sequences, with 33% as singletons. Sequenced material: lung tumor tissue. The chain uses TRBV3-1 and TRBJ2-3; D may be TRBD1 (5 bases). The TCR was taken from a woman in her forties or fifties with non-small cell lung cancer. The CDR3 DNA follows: TGTGCCAGCAGCCAACAGGGTGTGGGCACAGATACGCAGTATTTT. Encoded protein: CASSQQGVGTDTQYF.